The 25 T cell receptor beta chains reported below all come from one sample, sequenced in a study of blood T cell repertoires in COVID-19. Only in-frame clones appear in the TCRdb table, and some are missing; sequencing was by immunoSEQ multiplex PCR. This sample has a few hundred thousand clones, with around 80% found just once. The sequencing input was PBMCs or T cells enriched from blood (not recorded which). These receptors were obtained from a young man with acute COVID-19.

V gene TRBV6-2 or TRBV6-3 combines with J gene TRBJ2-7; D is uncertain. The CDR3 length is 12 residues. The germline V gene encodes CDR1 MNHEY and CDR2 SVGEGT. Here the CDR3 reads CASSSRHLRMNV. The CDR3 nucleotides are TGTGCCAGCAGTTCTCGACACCTTCGGATGAACGTC.

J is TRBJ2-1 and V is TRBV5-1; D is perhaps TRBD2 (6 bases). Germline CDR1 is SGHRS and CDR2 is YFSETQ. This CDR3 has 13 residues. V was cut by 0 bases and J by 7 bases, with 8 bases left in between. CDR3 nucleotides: TGCGCCAGCAGCTTGGTTGCGGGGAATGAGCAGTTCTTC. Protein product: CASSLVAGNEQFF. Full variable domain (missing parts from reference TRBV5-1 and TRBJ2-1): KAGVTQTPRYLIKTRGQQVTLSCSPISGHRSVSWYQQTPGQGLQFLFEYFSETQRNKGNFPGRFSGRQFSNSRSEMNVSTLELGDSALYLCASSLVAGNEQFFGPGTRLTVL.

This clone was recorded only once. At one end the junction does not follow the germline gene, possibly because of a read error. The CDR3 protein is CASSLDFGTGSRSTEAFF. CDR3 bases: TGTGCCAGCAGCTTGGACTTCGGGACAGGATCACGAAGCACTGAAGCTTTCTTT. This chain joins TRBV5-1 and TRBJ1-1, with TRBD1 identical over 8 bases. The germline CDR1 and CDR2 sequences are SGHRS and YFSETQ. The CDR3 is made up of 18 amino acids.

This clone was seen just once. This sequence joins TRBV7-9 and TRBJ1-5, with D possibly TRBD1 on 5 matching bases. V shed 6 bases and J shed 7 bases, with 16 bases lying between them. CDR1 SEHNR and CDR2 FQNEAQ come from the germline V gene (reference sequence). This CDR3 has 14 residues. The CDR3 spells CASRGTGDRQPQHF. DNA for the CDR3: TGTGCCAGCAGGGGGACGGGGGACCGACAGCCCCAGCATTTT.

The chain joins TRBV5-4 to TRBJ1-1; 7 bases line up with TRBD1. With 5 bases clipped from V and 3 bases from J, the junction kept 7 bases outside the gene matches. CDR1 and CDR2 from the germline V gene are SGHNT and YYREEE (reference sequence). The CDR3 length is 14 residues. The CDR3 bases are TGTGCCAGCAGGCGCGATGGGACAGACACTGAAGCTTTCTTT. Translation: CASRRDGTDTEAFF.

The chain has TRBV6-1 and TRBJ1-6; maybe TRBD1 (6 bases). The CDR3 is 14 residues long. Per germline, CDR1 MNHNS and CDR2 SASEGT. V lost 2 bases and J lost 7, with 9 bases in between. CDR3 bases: TGTGCCAGCAGTGAAAACAGGGCGAATTCACCCCTCCACTTT. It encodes CASSENRANSPLHF.

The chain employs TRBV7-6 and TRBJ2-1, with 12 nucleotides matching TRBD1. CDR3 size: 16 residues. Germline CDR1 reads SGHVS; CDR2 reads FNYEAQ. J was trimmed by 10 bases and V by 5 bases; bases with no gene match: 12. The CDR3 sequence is CASSRAGTGGFGEQFF. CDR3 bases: TGTGCCAGCAGCCGCGCCGGGACAGGGGGCTTTGGGGAGCAGTTCTTC.

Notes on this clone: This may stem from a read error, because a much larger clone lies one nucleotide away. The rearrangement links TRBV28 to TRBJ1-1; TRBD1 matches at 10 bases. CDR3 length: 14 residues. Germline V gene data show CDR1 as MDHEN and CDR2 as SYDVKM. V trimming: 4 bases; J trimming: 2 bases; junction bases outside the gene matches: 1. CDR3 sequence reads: CASSSTGGNTEAFF. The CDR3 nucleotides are TGTGCCAGCAGTTCGACAGGGGGCAACACTGAAGCTTTCTTT.

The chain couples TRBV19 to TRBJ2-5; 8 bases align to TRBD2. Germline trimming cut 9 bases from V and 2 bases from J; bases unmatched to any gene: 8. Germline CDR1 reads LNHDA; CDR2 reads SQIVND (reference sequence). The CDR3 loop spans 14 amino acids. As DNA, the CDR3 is TGTGCCAGCCGGGGGGGCAGGGATCAAGAGACCCAGTACTTC. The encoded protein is CASRGGRDQETQYF.

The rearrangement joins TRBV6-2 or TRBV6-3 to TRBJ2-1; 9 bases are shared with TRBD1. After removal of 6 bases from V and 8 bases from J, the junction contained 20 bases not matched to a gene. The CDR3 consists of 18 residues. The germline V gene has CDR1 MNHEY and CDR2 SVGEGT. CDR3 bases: TGTGCCAGCAGCCCGACAGGGGGACGAAGGGCGGGGATCGATGAGCAGTTCTTC. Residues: CASSPTGGRRAGIDEQFF.

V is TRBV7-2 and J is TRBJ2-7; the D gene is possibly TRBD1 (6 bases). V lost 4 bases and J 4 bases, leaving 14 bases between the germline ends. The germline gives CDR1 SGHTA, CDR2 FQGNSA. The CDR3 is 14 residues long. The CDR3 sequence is CASSYRDIGYEQYV. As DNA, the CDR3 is TGTGCCAGCAGCTACCGGGACATTGGGTACGAGCAGTACGTC.

The chain's CDR3 is CASTPRGGGNQPQHF. Written as DNA, the CDR3 is TGTGCCAGCACCCCCCGGGGAGGTGGCAATCAGCCCCAGCATTTT. The chain is built from TRBV28 and TRBJ1-5; unclear D gene. Trimming left V 7 bases short and J 2 bases short, with 15 bases between. The germline gives CDR1 MDHEN, CDR2 SYDVKM. The CDR3 length is 15 residues.

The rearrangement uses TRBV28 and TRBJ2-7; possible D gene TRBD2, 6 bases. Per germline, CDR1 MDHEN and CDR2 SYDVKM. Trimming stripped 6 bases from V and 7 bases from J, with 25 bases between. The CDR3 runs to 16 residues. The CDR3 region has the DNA TGTGCCAGCAGCTCACCGCTACCGGGACTTGTGAGAGAGCAGTACGTC. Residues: CASSSPLPGLVREQYV.

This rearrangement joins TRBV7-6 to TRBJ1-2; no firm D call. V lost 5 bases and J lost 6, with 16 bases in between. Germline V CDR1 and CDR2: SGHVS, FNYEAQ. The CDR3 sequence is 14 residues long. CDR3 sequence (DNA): TGTGCCAGCAGCACCAGGACTGGCGGGGATGGCTACACCTTC. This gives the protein CASSTRTGGDGYTF.

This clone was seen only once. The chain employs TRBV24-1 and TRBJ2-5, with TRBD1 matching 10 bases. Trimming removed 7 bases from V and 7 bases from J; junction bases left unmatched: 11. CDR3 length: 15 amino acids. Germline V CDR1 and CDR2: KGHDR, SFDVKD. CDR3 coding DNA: TGTGCCACCAGCGAGCCGGGACAGGGGCTAGGGACCCAGTACTTC. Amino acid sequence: CATSEPGQGLGTQYF.

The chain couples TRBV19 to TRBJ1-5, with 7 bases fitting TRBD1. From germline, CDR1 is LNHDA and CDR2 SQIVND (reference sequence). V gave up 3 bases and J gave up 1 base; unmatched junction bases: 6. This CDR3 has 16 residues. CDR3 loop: CASSMRRQGSNQPQHF. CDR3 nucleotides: TGTGCCAGTAGTATGCGGCGACAGGGAAGCAATCAGCCCCAGCATTTT.

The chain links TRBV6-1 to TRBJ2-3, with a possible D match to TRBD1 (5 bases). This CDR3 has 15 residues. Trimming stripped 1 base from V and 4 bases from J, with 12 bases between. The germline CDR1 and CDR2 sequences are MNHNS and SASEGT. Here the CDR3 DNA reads TGTGCCAGCAGTGAAGGGGATTGGGGCGCAGATACGCAGTATTTT. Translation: CASSEGDWGADTQYF.

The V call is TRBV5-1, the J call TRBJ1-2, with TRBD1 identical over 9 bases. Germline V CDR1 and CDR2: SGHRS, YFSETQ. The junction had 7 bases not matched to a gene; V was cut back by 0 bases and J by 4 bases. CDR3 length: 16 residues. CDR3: CASSLETGGLGYGYTF. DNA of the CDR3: TGCGCCAGCAGCTTGGAAACAGGGGGCCTGGGCTATGGCTACACCTTC. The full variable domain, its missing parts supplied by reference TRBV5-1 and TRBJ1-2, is KAGVTQTPRYLIKTRGQQVTLSCSPISGHRSVSWYQQTPGQGLQFLFEYFSETQRNKGNFPGRFSGRQFSNSRSEMNVSTLELGDSALYLCASSLETGGLGYGYTFGSGTRLTVV.

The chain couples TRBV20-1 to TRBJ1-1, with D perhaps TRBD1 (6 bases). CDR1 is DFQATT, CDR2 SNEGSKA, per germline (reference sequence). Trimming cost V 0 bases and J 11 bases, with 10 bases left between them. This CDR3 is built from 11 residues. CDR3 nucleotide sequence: TGCAGTGCTAGAGAGGGGGCTCGGGCTTTCTTT. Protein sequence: CSAREGARAFF.

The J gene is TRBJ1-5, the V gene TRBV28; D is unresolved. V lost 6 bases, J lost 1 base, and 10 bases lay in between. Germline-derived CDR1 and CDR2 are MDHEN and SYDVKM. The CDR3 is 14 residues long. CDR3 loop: CASSLVRSNQPQHF. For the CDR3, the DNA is TGTGCCAGCAGCTTGGTGAGGAGCAATCAGCCCCAGCATTTT.

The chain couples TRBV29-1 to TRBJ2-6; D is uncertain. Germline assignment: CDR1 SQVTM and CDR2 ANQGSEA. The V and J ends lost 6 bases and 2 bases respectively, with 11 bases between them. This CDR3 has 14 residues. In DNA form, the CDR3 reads TGCAGCGTCCTCACCCCTACTGGGGCCAACGTCCTGACTTTC. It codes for CSVLTPTGANVLTF.

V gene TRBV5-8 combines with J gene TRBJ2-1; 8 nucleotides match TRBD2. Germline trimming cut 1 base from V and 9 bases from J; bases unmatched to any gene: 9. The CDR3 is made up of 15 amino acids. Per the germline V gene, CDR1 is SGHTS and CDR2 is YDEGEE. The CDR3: CASSLPNGREIEQFF. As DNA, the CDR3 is TGTGCCAGCAGCTTGCCAAACGGGAGGGAGATTGAGCAGTTCTTC. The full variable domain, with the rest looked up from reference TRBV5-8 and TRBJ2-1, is EAGVTQSPTHLIKTRGQQATLRCSPISGHTSVYWYQQALGLGLQFLLWYDEGEERNRGNFPPRFSGRQFPNYSSELNVNALELEDSALYLCASSLPNGREIEQFFGPGTRLTVL.

This CDR3 reads CASSQDQVRNEQFF. The CDR3 DNA follows: TGCGCCAGCAGCCAAGATCAGGTTCGCAATGAGCAGTTCTTC. This rearrangement joins TRBV4-1 to TRBJ2-1; no definite D call. The V gene lost 0 bases and the J gene lost 6 bases, with 9 bases spanning the gap. The CDR3 length is 14 residues. CDR1 is MGHRA and CDR2 is YSYEKL in the germline V gene.

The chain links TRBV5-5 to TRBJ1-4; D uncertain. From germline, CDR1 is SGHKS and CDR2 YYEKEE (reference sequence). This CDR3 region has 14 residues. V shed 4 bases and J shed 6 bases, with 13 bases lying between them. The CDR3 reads CASSPGTTHEKLFF. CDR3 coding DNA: TGTGCCAGCAGCCCCGGCACTACTCATGAAAAACTGTTTTTT.

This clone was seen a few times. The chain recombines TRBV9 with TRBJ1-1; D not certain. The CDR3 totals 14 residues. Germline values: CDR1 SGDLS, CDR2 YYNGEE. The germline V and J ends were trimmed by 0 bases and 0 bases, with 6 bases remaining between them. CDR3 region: CASSVGSMNTEAFF. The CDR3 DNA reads TGTGCCAGCAGCGTAGGGAGTATGAACACTGAAGCTTTCTTT.